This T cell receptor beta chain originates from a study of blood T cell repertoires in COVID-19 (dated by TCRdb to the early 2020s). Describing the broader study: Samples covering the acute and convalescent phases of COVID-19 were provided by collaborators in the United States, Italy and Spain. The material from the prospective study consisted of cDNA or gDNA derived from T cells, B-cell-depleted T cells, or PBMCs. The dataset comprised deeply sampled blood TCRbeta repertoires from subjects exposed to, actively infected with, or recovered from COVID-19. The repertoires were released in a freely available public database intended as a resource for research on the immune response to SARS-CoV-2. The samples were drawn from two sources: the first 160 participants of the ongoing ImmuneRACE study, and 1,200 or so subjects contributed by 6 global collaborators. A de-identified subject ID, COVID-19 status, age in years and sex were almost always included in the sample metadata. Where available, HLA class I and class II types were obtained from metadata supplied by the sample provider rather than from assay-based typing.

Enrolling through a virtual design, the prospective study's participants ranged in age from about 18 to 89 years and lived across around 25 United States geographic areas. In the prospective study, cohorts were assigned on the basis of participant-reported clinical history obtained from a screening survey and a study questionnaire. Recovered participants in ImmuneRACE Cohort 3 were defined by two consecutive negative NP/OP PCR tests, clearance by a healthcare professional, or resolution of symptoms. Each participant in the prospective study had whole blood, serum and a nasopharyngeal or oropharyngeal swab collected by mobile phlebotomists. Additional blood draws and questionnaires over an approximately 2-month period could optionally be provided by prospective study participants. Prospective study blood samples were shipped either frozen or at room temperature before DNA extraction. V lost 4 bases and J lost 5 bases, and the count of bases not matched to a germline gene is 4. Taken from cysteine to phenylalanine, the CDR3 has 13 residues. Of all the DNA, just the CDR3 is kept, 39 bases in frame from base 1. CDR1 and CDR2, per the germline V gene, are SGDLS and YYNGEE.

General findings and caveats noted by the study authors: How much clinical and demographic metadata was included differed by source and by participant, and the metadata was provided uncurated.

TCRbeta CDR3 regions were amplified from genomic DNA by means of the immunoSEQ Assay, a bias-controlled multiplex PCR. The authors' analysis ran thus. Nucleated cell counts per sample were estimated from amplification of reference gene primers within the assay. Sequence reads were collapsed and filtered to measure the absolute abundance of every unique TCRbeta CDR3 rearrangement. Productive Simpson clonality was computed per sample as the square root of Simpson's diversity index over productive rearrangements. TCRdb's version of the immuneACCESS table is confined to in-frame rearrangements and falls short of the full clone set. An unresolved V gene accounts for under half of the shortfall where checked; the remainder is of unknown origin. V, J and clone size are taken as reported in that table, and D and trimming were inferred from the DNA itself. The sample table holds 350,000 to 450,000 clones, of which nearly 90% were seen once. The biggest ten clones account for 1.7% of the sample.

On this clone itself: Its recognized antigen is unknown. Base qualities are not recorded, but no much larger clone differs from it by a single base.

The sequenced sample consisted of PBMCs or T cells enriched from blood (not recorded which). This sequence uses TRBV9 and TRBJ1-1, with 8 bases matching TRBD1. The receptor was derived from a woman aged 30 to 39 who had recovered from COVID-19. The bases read TGTGCCAGCAGCTCAGGGGGCGGGACTGAAGCTTTCTTT. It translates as CASSSGGGTEAFF.